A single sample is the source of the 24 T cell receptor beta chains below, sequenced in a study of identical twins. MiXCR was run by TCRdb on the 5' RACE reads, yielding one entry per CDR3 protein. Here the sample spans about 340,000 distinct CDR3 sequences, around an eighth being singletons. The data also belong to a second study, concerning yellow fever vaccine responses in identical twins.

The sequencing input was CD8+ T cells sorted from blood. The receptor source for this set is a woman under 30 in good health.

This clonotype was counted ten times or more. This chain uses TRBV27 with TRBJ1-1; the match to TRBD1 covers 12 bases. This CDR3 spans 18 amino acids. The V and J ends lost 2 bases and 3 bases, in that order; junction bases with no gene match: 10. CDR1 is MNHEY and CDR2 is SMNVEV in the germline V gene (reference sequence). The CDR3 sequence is CASSLIGGTGGLDTEAFF. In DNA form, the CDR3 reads TGTGCCAGCAGTTTAATTGGTGGGACAGGGGGCCTGGACACTGAAGCTTTCTTT.

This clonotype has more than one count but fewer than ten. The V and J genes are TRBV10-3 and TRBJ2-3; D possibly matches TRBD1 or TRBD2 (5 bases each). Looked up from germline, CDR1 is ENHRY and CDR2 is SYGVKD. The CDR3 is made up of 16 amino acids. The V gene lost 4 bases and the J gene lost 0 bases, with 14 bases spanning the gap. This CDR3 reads CAISAGTETSTDTQYF. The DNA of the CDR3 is TGTGCCATCAGTGCGGGGACGGAAACTAGCACAGATACGCAGTATTTT.

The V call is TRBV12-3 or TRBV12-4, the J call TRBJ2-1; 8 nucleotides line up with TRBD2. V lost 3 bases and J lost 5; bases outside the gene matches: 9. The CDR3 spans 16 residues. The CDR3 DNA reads TGTGCCAGCAGTTTGGGAAGGCGGGGGGACGACAATGAGCAGTTCTTC. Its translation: CASSLGRRGDDNEQFF.

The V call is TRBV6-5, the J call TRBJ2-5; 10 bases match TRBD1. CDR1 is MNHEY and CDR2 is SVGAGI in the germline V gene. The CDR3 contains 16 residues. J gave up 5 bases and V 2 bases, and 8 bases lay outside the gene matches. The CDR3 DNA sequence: TGTGCCAGCAGTTACCCCCCCGACAGGGGGCGGGAGACCCAGTACTTC. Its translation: CASSYPPDRGRETQYF.

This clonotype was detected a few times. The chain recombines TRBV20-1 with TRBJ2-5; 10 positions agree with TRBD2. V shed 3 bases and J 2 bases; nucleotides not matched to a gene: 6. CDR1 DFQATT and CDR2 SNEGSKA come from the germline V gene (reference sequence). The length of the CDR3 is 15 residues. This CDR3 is CSASITSGTQETQYF. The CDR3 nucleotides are TGCAGTGCTAGTATCACTAGCGGGACACAAGAGACCCAGTACTTC.

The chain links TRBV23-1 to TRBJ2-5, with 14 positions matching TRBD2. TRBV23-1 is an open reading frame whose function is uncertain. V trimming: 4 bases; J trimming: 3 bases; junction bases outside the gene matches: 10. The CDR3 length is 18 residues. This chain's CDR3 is CASSRSRGGLAGEETQYF. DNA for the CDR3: TGCGCCAGCAGTCGCTCCCGGGGGGGACTAGCGGGAGAAGAGACCCAGTACTTC.

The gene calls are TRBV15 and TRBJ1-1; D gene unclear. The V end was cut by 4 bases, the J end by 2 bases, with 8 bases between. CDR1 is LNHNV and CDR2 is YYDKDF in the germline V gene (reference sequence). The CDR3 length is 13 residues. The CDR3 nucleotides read TGTGCCACCAGCACAGAACGAAACACTGAAGCTTTCTTT. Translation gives CATSTERNTEAFF.

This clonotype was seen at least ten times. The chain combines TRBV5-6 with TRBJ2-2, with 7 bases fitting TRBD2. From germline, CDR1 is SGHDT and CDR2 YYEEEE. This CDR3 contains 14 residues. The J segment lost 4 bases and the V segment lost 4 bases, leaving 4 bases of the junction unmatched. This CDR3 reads CASSLGGGTGELFF. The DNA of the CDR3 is TGTGCCAGCAGCCTTGGCGGGGGCACCGGGGAGCTGTTTTTT.

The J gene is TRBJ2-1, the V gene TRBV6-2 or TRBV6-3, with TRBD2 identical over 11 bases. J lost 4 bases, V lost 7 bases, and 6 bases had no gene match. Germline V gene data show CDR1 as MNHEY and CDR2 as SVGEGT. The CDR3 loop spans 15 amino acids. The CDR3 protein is CASIKIAGGYNEQFF. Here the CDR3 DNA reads TGTGCCAGCATCAAGATAGCGGGGGGGTACAATGAGCAGTTCTTC.

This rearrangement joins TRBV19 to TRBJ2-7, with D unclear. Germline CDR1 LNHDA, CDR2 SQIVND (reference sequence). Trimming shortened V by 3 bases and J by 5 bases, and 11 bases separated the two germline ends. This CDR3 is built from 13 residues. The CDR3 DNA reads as TGTGCCAGTAGTATCCGCAGCGTCGACGAGCAGTACTTC. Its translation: CASSIRSVDEQYF.

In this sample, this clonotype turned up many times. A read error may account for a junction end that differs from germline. This CDR3 is CASSLSPLAYEQYF. The CDR3 region has the DNA TGTGCCAGCAGTCTATCCCCACTAGCCTACGAGCAGTACTTC. The genes are TRBV27 and TRBJ2-7, with TRBD2 as a possible D gene (5 bases). The CDR3 is 14 residues long. Germline lookup yields CDR1 MNHEY and CDR2 SMNVEV (reference sequence).

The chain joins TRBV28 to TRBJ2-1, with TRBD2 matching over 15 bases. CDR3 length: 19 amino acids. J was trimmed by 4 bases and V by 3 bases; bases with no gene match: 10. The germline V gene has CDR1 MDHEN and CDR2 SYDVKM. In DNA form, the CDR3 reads TGTGCCAGCAGTTTGGAGGGACTAGCGGGAGGCCTCCATTACAATGAGCAGTTCTTC. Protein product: CASSLEGLAGGLHYNEQFF. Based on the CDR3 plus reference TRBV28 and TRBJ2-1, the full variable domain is DVKVTQSSRYLVKRTGEKVFLECVQDMDHENMFWYRQDPGLGLRLIYFSYDVKMKEKGDIPEGYSVSREKKERFSLILESASTNQTSMYLCASSLEGLAGGLHYNEQFFGPGTRLTVL.

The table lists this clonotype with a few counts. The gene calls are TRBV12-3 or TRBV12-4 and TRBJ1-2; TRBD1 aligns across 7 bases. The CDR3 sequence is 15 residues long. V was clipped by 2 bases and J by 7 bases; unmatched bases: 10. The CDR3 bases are TGTGCCAGCAGTTTACGCGGACAGGAAAAAGCTGGCTACACCTTC. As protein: CASSLRGQEKAGYTF.

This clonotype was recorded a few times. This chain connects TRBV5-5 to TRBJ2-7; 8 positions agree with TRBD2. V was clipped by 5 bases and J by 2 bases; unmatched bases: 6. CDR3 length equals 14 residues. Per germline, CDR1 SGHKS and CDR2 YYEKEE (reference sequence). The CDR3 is CASRGTSGAYEQYV. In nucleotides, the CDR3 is TGTGCCAGCAGGGGAACTAGCGGAGCCTACGAGCAGTACGTC.

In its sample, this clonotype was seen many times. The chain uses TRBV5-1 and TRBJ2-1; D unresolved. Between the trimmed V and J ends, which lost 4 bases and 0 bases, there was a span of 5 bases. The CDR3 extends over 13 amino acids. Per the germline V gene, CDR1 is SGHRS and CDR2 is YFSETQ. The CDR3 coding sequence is TGCGCCAGCAGCGAGAGCTCCTACAATGAGCAGTTCTTC. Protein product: CASSESSYNEQFF.

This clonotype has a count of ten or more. The CDR3 sequence is CASSLTPGSSWGYGYTF. The CDR3 bases are TGTGCCAGCAGCTTGACGCCGGGATCCTCCTGGGGCTATGGCTACACCTTC. The chain joins TRBV7-2 to TRBJ1-2; D is undetermined. This CDR3 contains 17 residues. The ends were cut back, 3 bases at V and 4 bases at J, with 21 bases in the middle. In germline, CDR1 is SGHTA, CDR2 FQGNSA.

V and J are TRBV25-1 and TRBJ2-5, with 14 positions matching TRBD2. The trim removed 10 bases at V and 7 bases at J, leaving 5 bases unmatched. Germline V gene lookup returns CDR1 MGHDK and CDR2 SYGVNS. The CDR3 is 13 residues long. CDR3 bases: TGTGCCACCGGGACTAGCGGGAGTGTGACCCAGTACTTC. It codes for CATGTSGSVTQYF. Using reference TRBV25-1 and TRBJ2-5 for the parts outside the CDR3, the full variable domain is EADIYQTPRYLVIGTGKKITLECSQTMGHDKMYWYQQDPGMELHLIHYSYGVNSTEKGDLSSESTVSRIRTEHFPLTLESARPSHTSQYLCATGTSGSVTQYFGPGTRLLVL.

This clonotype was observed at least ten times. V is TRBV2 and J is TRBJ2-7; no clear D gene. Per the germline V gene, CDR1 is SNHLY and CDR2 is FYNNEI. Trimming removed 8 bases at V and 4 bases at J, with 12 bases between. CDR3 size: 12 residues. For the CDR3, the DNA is TGTGCCAGCGAGTTCCGGCGGTACGAGCAGTACTTC. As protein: CASEFRRYEQYF.

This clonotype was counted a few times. The CDR3 DNA sequence: TGCGCCAGCAGCCAGGACCCGGGAGGGGCTTTCTTT. It encodes CASSQDPGGAFF. The chain combines TRBV4-1 with TRBJ1-1; D call uncertain. The germline V and J ends were trimmed by 3 bases and 11 bases, with 13 bases remaining between them. CDR1 is MGHRA, CDR2 YSYEKL, per germline. This CDR3 comprises 12 residues.

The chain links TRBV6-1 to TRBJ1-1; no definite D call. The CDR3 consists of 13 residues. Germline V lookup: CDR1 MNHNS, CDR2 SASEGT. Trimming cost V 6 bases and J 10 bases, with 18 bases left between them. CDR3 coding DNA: TGTGCCAGCAGCCCTAGGCTCGGGCGTGGAGCTTTCTTT. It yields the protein CASSPRLGRGAFF.

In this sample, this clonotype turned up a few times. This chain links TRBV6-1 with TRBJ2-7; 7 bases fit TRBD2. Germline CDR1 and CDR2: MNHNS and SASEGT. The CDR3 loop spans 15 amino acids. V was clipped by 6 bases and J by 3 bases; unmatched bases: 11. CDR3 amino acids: CASSQSGLDYYEQYF. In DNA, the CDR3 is TGTGCCAGCAGCCAGAGTGGACTAGACTACTACGAGCAGTACTTC.

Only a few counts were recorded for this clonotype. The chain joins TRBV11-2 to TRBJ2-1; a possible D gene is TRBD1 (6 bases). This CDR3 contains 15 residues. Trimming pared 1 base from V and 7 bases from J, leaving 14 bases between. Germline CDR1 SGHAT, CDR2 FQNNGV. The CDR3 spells CASSLVSAGANEQFF. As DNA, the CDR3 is TGTGCCAGCAGCTTAGTTTCGGCAGGGGCAAATGAGCAGTTCTTC.

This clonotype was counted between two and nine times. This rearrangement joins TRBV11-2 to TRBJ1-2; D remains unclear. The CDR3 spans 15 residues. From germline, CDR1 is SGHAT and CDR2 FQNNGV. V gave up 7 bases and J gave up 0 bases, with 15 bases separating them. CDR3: CASTIQGVANYGYTF. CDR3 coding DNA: TGTGCCAGCACCATACAAGGTGTAGCTAACTATGGCTACACCTTC.

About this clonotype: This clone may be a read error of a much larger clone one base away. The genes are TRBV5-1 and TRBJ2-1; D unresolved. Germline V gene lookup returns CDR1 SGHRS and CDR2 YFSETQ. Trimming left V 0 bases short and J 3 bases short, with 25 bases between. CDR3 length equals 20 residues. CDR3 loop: CASSLAWQVSRNRDYNEQFF. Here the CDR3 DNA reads TGCGCCAGCAGCTTGGCGTGGCAGGTGTCGAGAAATAGAGACTACAATGAGCAGTTCTTC.